Listed below are T cell receptor beta chains from one sample, sequenced in a study of T cell changes during pregnancy in multiple sclerosis. The protocol was immunoSEQ multiplex PCR, while the TCRdb copy is restricted to in-frame clones and leaves out a portion. The sample includes 100,000 or so clones, about 90% seen only once; the top ten take 3% to 3.5%. Sequencing was performed on peripheral blood, taken in the second trimester of pregnancy. These receptors were obtained from a female donor with multiple sclerosis, enrolled in a pregnancy study. CDR3s include the opening cysteine and the closing phenylalanine or tryptophan. The order of the fields is V gene, clone size, J gene, D gene, CDR3 DNA, CDR3 protein. The D gene is left open where the match is weak. Rows may omit the clone size; those that give it use once, few, many or a size class.

V gene: TRBV2; clone size: -; J gene: TRBJ1-1; D gene: -; CDR3 DNA: TGTGCCAGCAGTGAAGTAGGGACAATCCTTGGCACTGAAGCTTTCTTT; CDR3 protein: CASSEVGTILGTEAFF
V gene: TRBV5-6; clone size: -; J gene: TRBJ2-3; D gene: -; CDR3 DNA: TGTGCCAGCAGCTCGGAGGGGAATCAAGATACGCAGTATTTT; CDR3 protein: CASSSEGNQDTQYF
V gene: TRBV7-8; clone size: -; J gene: TRBJ1-1; D gene: -; CDR3 DNA: TGTGCCAGCAGCGGTAGGTTGGCTGGACACCTGAACACTGAAGCTTTCTTT; CDR3 protein: CASSGRLAGHLNTEAFF
V gene: TRBV19; clone size: -; J gene: TRBJ2-1; D gene: TRBD2; CDR3 DNA: TGTGCCAGTAGTATAGTTTTCGTTGGGGGGGACGAGCAGTTCTTC; CDR3 protein: CASSIVFVGGDEQFF
V gene: TRBV19; clone size: -; J gene: TRBJ2-1; D gene: TRBD1; CDR3 DNA: TGTGCCAGTAGCCTCGGACAGGGAGGTCGGAATGAGCAGTTCTTC; CDR3 protein: CASSLGQGGRNEQFF
V gene: TRBV6-4; clone size: -; J gene: TRBJ2-1; D gene: -; CDR3 DNA: TGTGCCAGCAGCTGGGGCCTATGTGAGCAGTTCTTC; CDR3 protein: CASSWGLCEQFF
V gene: TRBV7-2; clone size: -; J gene: TRBJ2-4; D gene: -; CDR3 DNA: TGTGCCAGCAGCTTAAGCGGGAACATTCAGTACTTC; CDR3 protein: CASSLSGNIQYF
V gene: TRBV9; clone size: -; J gene: TRBJ2-1; D gene: -; CDR3 DNA: TGTGCCAGTCAAGCTAGCCAGATTGACAATGAGCAGTTCTTC; CDR3 protein: CASQASQIDNEQFF
V gene: TRBV6-4; clone size: -; J gene: TRBJ1-2; D gene: -; CDR3 DNA: TGTGCCAGCAGTGACGGTCCGGGTGGTGGCTACACCTTC; CDR3 protein: CASSDGPGGGYTF
V gene: TRBV5-1; clone size: -; J gene: TRBJ1-1; D gene: TRBD1; CDR3 DNA: TGCGCCAGCAGCTTGGGTGGCCAGGGGGCACGTACTGAAGCTTTCTTT; CDR3 protein: CASSLGGQGARTEAFF
V gene: TRBV27; clone size: -; J gene: TRBJ2-6; D gene: -; CDR3 DNA: TGTGCCAGCAGTTCGCGTAAAGGGGTTGACTCTGGGGCCAACGTCCTGACTTTC; CDR3 protein: CASSSRKGVDSGANVLTF
V gene: TRBV7-9; clone size: -; J gene: TRBJ1-4; D gene: -; CDR3 DNA: TGTGCCAGCAGCTTAGCGCTGGTGTTTGCCGAGCATGAAAAACTGTTTTTT; CDR3 protein: CASSLALVFAEHEKLFF
V gene: TRBV18; clone size: few; J gene: TRBJ1-1; D gene: TRBD1; CDR3 DNA: TGTGCCAGCTCACCGACGACAGGGATCGAAGCTTTCTTT; CDR3 protein: CASSPTTGIEAFF
V gene: TRBV19; clone size: -; J gene: TRBJ2-7; D gene: TRBD1; CDR3 DNA: TGTGCCAGTAAGAAGACAGGGGGTGATTCCTACGAGCAGTACTTC; CDR3 protein: CASKKTGGDSYEQYF
V gene: TRBV7-9; clone size: few; J gene: TRBJ2-2; D gene: -; CDR3 DNA: TGTGCCAGCAGCATTAAGGGACTCTCCGCCGGGGAGCTGTTTTTT; CDR3 protein: CASSIKGLSAGELFF
V gene: TRBV30; clone size: -; J gene: TRBJ2-3; D gene: -; CDR3 DNA: TGTGCCTGGAGCAGGGCCGTTACAGATACGCAGTATTTT; CDR3 protein: CAWSRAVTDTQYF
V gene: TRBV5-1; clone size: -; J gene: TRBJ1-3; D gene: -; CDR3 DNA: TGCGCCAGCAGCTTGCAGCGTTTAGTAGCTGGAAACACCATATATTTT; CDR3 protein: CASSLQRLVAGNTIYF
V gene: TRBV18; clone size: -; J gene: TRBJ2-3; D gene: -; CDR3 DNA: TGTGCCAGCTCACCAGGCCCCGGGACAGATACGCAGTATTTT; CDR3 protein: CASSPGPGTDTQYF
V gene: TRBV5-6; clone size: -; J gene: TRBJ1-5; D gene: -; CDR3 DNA: TGTGCCAGCAGCGCGGGACCGATTAGCGGTCAGCCCCAGCATTTT; CDR3 protein: CASSAGPISGQPQHF
V gene: TRBV9; clone size: -; J gene: TRBJ2-5; D gene: TRBD1; CDR3 DNA: TGTGCCAGCAGCGTCGGGACAGGCGTAGGGACCCAGTACTTC; CDR3 protein: CASSVGTGVGTQYF
V gene: TRBV5-1; clone size: -; J gene: TRBJ2-1; D gene: TRBD2; CDR3 DNA: TGCGCCAGCAGCTTAGTAGCGGGAGGCTACAATGAGCAGTTCTTC; CDR3 protein: CASSLVAGGYNEQFF
V gene: TRBV27; clone size: -; J gene: TRBJ2-7; D gene: TRBD1; CDR3 DNA: TGTGCCAGCAGTGTCTACAGGGGGAACTACGAGCAGTACTTC; CDR3 protein: CASSVYRGNYEQYF
V gene: TRBV6-5; clone size: -; J gene: TRBJ2-2; D gene: -; CDR3 DNA: TGTGCCAGCAGTTCCGACTACCCGACGAACACCGGGGAGCTGTTTTTT; CDR3 protein: CASSSDYPTNTGELFF
V gene: TRBV27; clone size: -; J gene: TRBJ2-7; D gene: -; CDR3 DNA: TGTGCCAGCAGTCCCCTTCAATTCCCGCCCGGGGAGGTTTCTCTCGAGCAGTACTTC; CDR3 protein: CASSPLQFPPGEVSLEQYF
V gene: TRBV19; clone size: -; J gene: TRBJ2-1; D gene: TRBD2; CDR3 DNA: TGTGCCAGTAGACTAGCGGGAGTGGGAGAGCAGTTCTTC; CDR3 protein: CASRLAGVGEQFF
V gene: TRBV5-5; clone size: -; J gene: TRBJ2-7; D gene: -; CDR3 DNA: TGTGCCAGCAGCCCGACAGCTTACGAGCAGTACTTC; CDR3 protein: CASSPTAYEQYF
V gene: TRBV18; clone size: -; J gene: TRBJ1-4; D gene: TRBD1; CDR3 DNA: TGTGCCAGCTCACCACCCCCCGGACAGGCTAGAGAAAAACTGTTTTTT; CDR3 protein: CASSPPPGQAREKLFF
V gene: TRBV29-1; clone size: -; J gene: TRBJ2-7; D gene: -; CDR3 DNA: TGCAGCGTTGACGACAGTGCCTACGAGCAGTACTTC; CDR3 protein: CSVDDSAYEQYF
V gene: TRBV28; clone size: -; J gene: TRBJ2-7; D gene: TRBD1; CDR3 DNA: TGTGCCAGCAATCGGGACAGGGGTTATTTGAAGTACTTC; CDR3 protein: CASNRDRGYLKYF
V gene: TRBV27; clone size: -; J gene: TRBJ2-1; D gene: TRBD2; CDR3 DNA: TGTGCCAGCAGTTTCTACCTCCCGGGACTAGCGGTCGATGAGCAGTTCTTC; CDR3 protein: CASSFYLPGLAVDEQFF
V gene: TRBV6-5; clone size: few; J gene: TRBJ2-1; D gene: TRBD1; CDR3 DNA: TGTGCCAGCAGCCAGGGCCCGGACAGGGACAATGAGCAGTTCTTC; CDR3 protein: CASSQGPDRDNEQFF
V gene: TRBV5-4; clone size: -; J gene: TRBJ2-7; D gene: TRBD1; CDR3 DNA: TGTGCCAGCAGGTTAGAAGGGACAGGGCACGAGCAGTACTTC; CDR3 protein: CASRLEGTGHEQYF
V gene: TRBV6-4; clone size: once; J gene: TRBJ1-2; D gene: -; CDR3 DNA: TGTGCCAGCAGTGTCGCCAGCGCTAGCCCCGATGGCTACACCTTC; CDR3 protein: CASSVASASPDGYTF
V gene: TRBV29-1; clone size: -; J gene: TRBJ2-5; D gene: TRBD2; CDR3 DNA: TGCAGCGTTGAAGATGGCGGACTAGCGGGACAAGAGACCCAGTACTTC; CDR3 protein: CSVEDGGLAGQETQYF
V gene: TRBV5-4; clone size: -; J gene: TRBJ2-2; D gene: TRBD1; CDR3 DNA: TGTGCCAGCAGCACGGGACAGAAGAACACCGGGGAGCTGTTTTTT; CDR3 protein: CASSTGQKNTGELFF
V gene: TRBV6-1; clone size: -; J gene: TRBJ2-1; D gene: -; CDR3 DNA: TGTGCCAGCAGTGAAACGGGCTACAATGAGCAGTTCTTC; CDR3 protein: CASSETGYNEQFF
V gene: TRBV5-4; clone size: -; J gene: TRBJ2-1; D gene: TRBD2; CDR3 DNA: TGTGCCAGCAGCTTGGATGGGGGGGCCTACAATGAGCAGTTCTTC; CDR3 protein: CASSLDGGAYNEQFF
V gene: TRBV15; clone size: -; J gene: TRBJ2-3; D gene: TRBD1; CDR3 DNA: TGTGCCACCAGCTTCTCGACAGGGAGCACAGATACGCAGTATTTT; CDR3 protein: CATSFSTGSTDTQYF
V gene: TRBV18; clone size: few; J gene: TRBJ2-3; D gene: TRBD2; CDR3 DNA: TGTGCCAGCTCACCTCCGTCGGGAGGGCCGGCAGATACGCAGTATTTT; CDR3 protein: CASSPPSGGPADTQYF
V gene: TRBV19; clone size: -; J gene: TRBJ2-6; D gene: TRBD1; CDR3 DNA: TGTGCCAGCAACAGGGGGGCGGCCAACGTCCTGACTTTC; CDR3 protein: CASNRGAANVLTF
V gene: TRBV2; clone size: once; J gene: TRBJ1-4; D gene: TRBD1; CDR3 DNA: TGTGCCAGCAGGGCGACAGGGGGCAATGAAAAACTGTTTTTT; CDR3 protein: CASRATGGNEKLFF
V gene: TRBV19; clone size: few; J gene: TRBJ1-5; D gene: -; CDR3 DNA: TGTGCCAGTAGTATAGCAGATAGGGGCGGCAATCAGCCCCAGCATTTT; CDR3 protein: CASSIADRGGNQPQHF
V gene: TRBV5-1; clone size: -; J gene: TRBJ1-1; D gene: -; CDR3 DNA: TGCGCCAGCAGCTTGGGTATAGAGAACACTGAAGCTTTCTTT; CDR3 protein: CASSLGIENTEAFF
V gene: TRBV5-4; clone size: -; J gene: TRBJ1-2; D gene: -; CDR3 DNA: TGTGCCAGCAGCTTGGGGCACAGGGTGGATTGGGGCTACACCTTC; CDR3 protein: CASSLGHRVDWGYTF
V gene: TRBV6-4; clone size: -; J gene: TRBJ2-3; D gene: -; CDR3 DNA: TGTGCCAGCAGTCCAGCGGGTGGGGATACGCAGTATTTT; CDR3 protein: CASSPAGGDTQYF